These 21 T cell receptor beta chains share one sample of origin, sequenced in a study of OX40 agonist ivuxolimab in advanced cancers. Measured with immunoSEQ multiplex PCR; TCRdb has only the in-frame clones, and not every one. The sample has some 100,000 clones, around four fifths seen once. The specimen comprised CD4+ or CD8+ T cells sorted from blood, sampled in a trial of the OX40 agonist ivuxolimab. These receptors all stem from an adult with an advanced solid tumor such as melanoma, head and neck, liver or kidney cancer.

The chain combines TRBV9 with TRBJ1-1; D gene ambiguous. V was trimmed by 0 bases and J by 5 bases, leaving 8 bases between them. Looked up from germline, CDR1 is SGDLS and CDR2 is YYNGEE. The CDR3 has 13 amino acids. In nucleotides, the CDR3 is TGTGCCAGCAGCGTAGCTGCCCGAACTGAAGCTTTCTTT. It specifies CASSVAARTEAFF.

This sequence joins TRBV6-6 and TRBJ1-6; D ambiguous. Germline lookup yields CDR1 MNHNY and CDR2 SVGAGI (reference sequence). V gave up 2 bases and J gave up 7 bases, with 3 bases separating them. The CDR3 is 12 residues long. The DNA of the CDR3 is TGTGCCAGCAGTTACGGGAATTCACCCCTCCACTTT. This codes for CASSYGNSPLHF.

This clone was counted a few times. The chain couples TRBV7-2 to TRBJ1-5, with D perhaps TRBD1 (5 bases). V dropped 5 bases and J dropped 1 base, with 12 bases sitting between them. The CDR3 consists of 15 residues. In germline, CDR1 is SGHTA, CDR2 FQGNSA. For the CDR3, the DNA is TGTGCCAGCAGCGCTTACCGGGACAGCAATCAGCCCCAGCATTTT. Protein product: CASSAYRDSNQPQHF.

The V call is TRBV9, the J call TRBJ2-3; D gene unclear. Germline CDR1 and CDR2: SGDLS and YYNGEE. Trimming shortened V by 0 bases and J by 1 base, and 6 bases separated the two germline ends. The CDR3 has 14 amino acids. This CDR3 reads CASSVGSGTDTQYF. The CDR3 DNA follows: TGTGCCAGCAGCGTAGGATCGGGCACAGATACGCAGTATTTT. The full variable domain, completed using reference TRBV9 and TRBJ2-3, is DSGVTQTPKHLITATGQRVTLRCSPRSGDLSVYWYQQSLDQGLQFLIQYYNGEERAKGNILERFSAQQFPDLHSELNLSSLELGDSALYFCASSVGSGTDTQYFGPGTRLTVL.

This sequence joins TRBV6-5 and TRBJ2-5; D may be TRBD2 (5 bases). The DNA end is more similar to TRBJ2-7, so the J call may be wrong. The CDR3 contains 15 residues. CDR1 is MNHEY and CDR2 is SVGAGI in the germline V gene. DNA for the CDR3: TGTGCCAGCAAGATCTACAGCGGAAATACCTACGAGCAGTACTTC. Protein product: CASKIYSGNTYEQYF.

J is TRBJ2-2 and V is TRBV28; possibly TRBD1 for D (5 bases). The germline gives CDR1 MDHEN, CDR2 SYDVKM. Trimming pared 4 bases from V and 8 bases from J, leaving 17 bases between. The length of the CDR3 is 15 residues. The CDR3, as DNA: TGTGCCAGCAGTTCCCCGGACGGCAGGGTTGGGGAGCTGTTTTTT. Translating gives CASSSPDGRVGELFF.

This rearrangement joins TRBV11-2 to TRBJ1-2; TRBD1 might be the D (6 bases). With 0 bases removed from V and 7 bases from J, the gap between germline ends came to 15 bases. Germline V gene sequence: CDR1 SGHAT, CDR2 FQNNGV. The length of the CDR3 is 15 residues. The CDR3 sequence is CASSLEIQGGVGYTF. Written as DNA, the CDR3 is TGTGCCAGCAGCTTAGAGATACAGGGTGGGGTTGGCTACACCTTC.

Here the CDR3 reads CASSLLRGNNSPLHF. The CDR3 DNA reads as TGTGCCAGCAGTTTATTAAGGGGGAATAATTCACCCCTCCACTTT. The genes are TRBV28 and TRBJ1-6, with D tentatively TRBD1 (6 bases). The CDR3 sequence is 15 residues long. Between the trimmed V and J ends, which lost 1 base and 5 bases, there was a span of 9 bases. Germline CDR1 MDHEN, CDR2 SYDVKM.

The rearrangement joins TRBV6-6 to TRBJ1-6; D is perhaps TRBD1 (6 bases). Trimming took 8 bases from V and 7 from J, leaving 9 bases between them. The length of the CDR3 is 12 residues. Germline CDR1 MNHNY, CDR2 SVGAGI (reference sequence). CDR3 sequence (DNA): TGTGCCAGCGGGGGCGGCAATTCACCCCTCCACTTT. Amino acid sequence: CASGGGNSPLHF.

V and J are TRBV2 and TRBJ2-5; no reliable D call. Germline V gene sequence: CDR1 SNHLY, CDR2 FYNNEI. This CDR3 is built from 12 residues. V shed 6 bases and J shed 2 bases, with 7 bases lying between them. Here the CDR3 reads CASRGDQETQYF. In nucleotides, the CDR3 is TGTGCCAGCAGAGGAGATCAAGAGACCCAGTACTTC.

The chain has TRBV4-2 and TRBJ2-5; TRBD1 is a possible D gene (6 bases). Looked up from germline, CDR1 is LGHNA and CDR2 is YNFKEQ. The CDR3 extends over 16 amino acids. The CDR3 region is CAPIRGCIIRQETQYF. The CDR3 DNA reads TGTGCTCCCATAAGGGGGTGTATAATCCGGCAAGAGACCCAGTACTTC.

V gene TRBV5-5 combines with J gene TRBJ2-7, with D uncertain. The V gene's germline CDR1 is SGHKS and CDR2 YYEKEE (reference sequence). CDR3 length: 15 amino acids. Between the trimmed V and J ends, which lost 4 bases and 6 bases, there was a span of 20 bases. The CDR3 bases are TGTGCCAGCAGCCTGGACGGGCTCGCTTATGTCGAGCAGTACGTC. It encodes CASSLDGLAYVEQYV.

The V call is TRBV7-2, the J call TRBJ2-2; tentative D call: TRBD1 (5 bases). Germline V lookup: CDR1 SGHTA, CDR2 FQGNSA. This CDR3 is built from 14 residues. Trimming left V 4 bases short and J 6 bases short, with 12 bases between. The CDR3 coding sequence is TGTGCCAGCAGCTCCCTATGGGGCGCCGGGGAGCTGTTTTTT. Its translation is CASSSLWGAGELFF.

J is TRBJ1-2 and V is TRBV5-6, with 7 bases that match TRBD1. CDR1 and CDR2 (germline): SGHDT, YYEEEE. With 3 bases clipped from V and 5 bases from J, the junction kept 7 bases outside the gene matches. The CDR3 contains 14 residues. In nucleotides, the CDR3 is TGTGCCAGCAGCTCCGGGACAGCATCTTATGGCTACACCTTC. Its translation is CASSSGTASYGYTF.

The chain couples TRBV7-8 to TRBJ1-6; no clear D gene. The CDR3 extends over 16 amino acids. The V end was cut by 1 base, the J end by 7 bases, with 14 bases between. CDR1 is SGHVS and CDR2 is FQNEAQ in the germline V gene. CDR3 amino acids: CASSLEVGLRNSPLHF. CDR3 in DNA: TGTGCCAGCAGCTTAGAAGTGGGCCTGAGGAATTCACCCCTCCACTTT.

The rearrangement joins TRBV14 to TRBJ1-6; a weak D match, TRBD1 (5 bases). The CDR3 runs 14 residues. V shed 0 bases and J shed 10 bases, with 10 bases lying between them. Looked up from germline, CDR1 is SGHDN and CDR2 is FVKESK. CDR3 residues: CASSQEARVSPLHF. The CDR3 region has the DNA TGTGCCAGCAGCCAAGAGGCCAGGGTCTCACCCCTCCACTTT.

This chain links TRBV7-7 with TRBJ2-5; no clear D. The CDR3 spans 12 residues. Trimming stripped 4 bases from V and 5 bases from J, with 8 bases between. Germline V gene sequence: CDR1 SSHAT, CDR2 FNYEAQ (reference sequence). The CDR3 bases are TGTGCCAGCAGCTCAAATACGGAGACCCAGTACTTC. Its translation: CASSSNTETQYF.

V and J are TRBV18 and TRBJ2-7, with D uncertain. Trimming cost V 3 bases and J 1 base, with 10 bases left between them. From germline, CDR1 is KGHSH and CDR2 LQKENI. The CDR3 length is 14 residues. The CDR3 nucleotides read TGTGCCAGCTCACCTAACGGTGGGTCCTACGAGCAGTACGTC. Its translation is CASSPNGGSYEQYV.

The table lists this clone with a count of one. The rearrangement links TRBV4-1 to TRBJ2-1; the D gene is possibly TRBD2 (6 bases). There are 15 residues in the CDR3. Trimming shortened V by 0 bases and J by 12 bases, and 18 bases separated the two germline ends. Per germline, CDR1 MGHRA and CDR2 YSYEKL. The DNA for the CDR3 is TGCGCCAGCAGCCAAGAGATGGCAGGGAGGTGGGGGCAGTTCTTC. Translating it yields CASSQEMAGRWGQFF.

This chain joins TRBV19 and TRBJ2-5, with D uncertain. The end of the DNA aligns better with TRBJ2-7, so the J call may be wrong. Germline assignment: CDR1 LNHDA and CDR2 SQIVND (reference sequence). The CDR3 length is 13 residues. The CDR3 is CASSAASSYEQYF. The CDR3 DNA is TGTGCCAGTAGCGCCGCCAGCTCCTACGAGCAGTACTTC.

The rearrangement joins TRBV28 to TRBJ2-7; a weak D match, TRBD1 (6 bases). V gave up 5 bases and J gave up 2 bases, with 10 bases separating them. Germline loops: CDR1 MDHEN, CDR2 SYDVKM. This CDR3 has 13 amino acids. The CDR3 loop is CASSPDRTYEQYF. The CDR3 nucleotides read TGTGCCAGCAGTCCCGACAGGACCTACGAGCAGTACTTC. The whole variable domain, remainder taken from reference TRBV28 and TRBJ2-7, is DVKVTQSSRYLVKRTGEKVFLECVQDMDHENMFWYRQDPGLGLRLIYFSYDVKMKEKGDIPEGYSVSREKKERFSLILESASTNQTSMYLCASSPDRTYEQYFGPGTRLTVT.